This T cell receptor (beta chain) was profiled in a study of cytomegalovirus exposure and HLA in healthy donors. Study conclusions and caveats: Presence/absence analyses assumed roughly uniform sequencing depth across donors, which may not hold. In an earlier analysis, in some 500 donors, most V segments appeared productive either ~87% or ~30% of the time.

13 Jbeta primers and 60 Vbeta primers were used for the PCR. Assay used: immunoSEQ multiplex PCR; TCRdb lists only in-frame clones, some missing. Seen here are 150,000 to 180,000 clones, about 70% observed once, and the top ten hold about 3%. Trimming left V 8 bases short and J 0 bases short, with 14 bases between. Germline V gene data show CDR1 as MNHEY and CDR2 as SVGAGI. This CDR3 comprises 15 residues. The table lists this clone with a few counts. As yet, its antigen is unknown. The rearrangement uses TRBV6-5 and TRBJ1-5; possible D gene TRBD1, 5 bases. The source of this sequence is a man aged 18 to 29 in good health and CMV-seronegative. The sequenced material came from PBMCs. CDR3 nucleotides: TGTGCCAGCGCCTTGGGAGGGGATAGCAATCAGCCCCAGCATTTT. Amino acid sequence: CASALGGDSNQPQHF.